A single sample gave rise to the 13 T cell receptor beta chains below, sequenced in a study of shared clonotypes between healthy human individuals. Only in-frame clones appear in the TCRdb table, and some are missing; sequencing was by immunoSEQ multiplex PCR. The sample includes approximately 1.5 million clones, 95% to 99% of them seen just once. What was sequenced was naive CD4+ T cells sorted from blood. The subset: CD45RA+ positively selected. Source of these receptors: a man aged 25 to 40 in good health.

The rearrangement joins TRBV11-2 to TRBJ2-7, with 11 bases identical to TRBD2. The CDR3 sequence is 15 residues long. Germline V gene data show CDR1 as SGHAT and CDR2 as FQNNGV. V lost 3 bases to trimming and J lost 9 bases; unmatched junction nucleotides: 10. The CDR3 is CASSFETSGRGMQYF. The DNA of the CDR3 is TGTGCCAGCAGCTTTGAAACTAGCGGGAGAGGAATGCAGTACTTC.

This sequence joins TRBV7-2 and TRBJ2-2; the D gene is possibly TRBD2 (6 bases). CDR3 length equals 15 residues. Germline V gene lookup returns CDR1 SGHTA and CDR2 FQGNSA. Trimming pared 5 bases from V and 5 bases from J, leaving 15 bases between. CDR3 protein: CASSPPAAGTGELFF. The DNA for the CDR3 is TGTGCCAGCAGCCCCCCAGCCGCGGGGACCGGGGAGCTGTTTTTT.

This chain joins TRBV18 and TRBJ2-3; 7 bases map to TRBD2. In germline, CDR1 is KGHSH, CDR2 LQKENI. V trimming: 3 bases; J trimming: 4 bases; junction bases outside the gene matches: 7. The CDR3 length is 15 residues. CDR3 in amino acids: CASSPGRGRADTQYF. The CDR3 coding sequence is TGTGCCAGCTCACCGGGGAGGGGCAGGGCAGATACGCAGTATTTT.

V is TRBV9 and J is TRBJ2-3; no clear D gene. Germline V lookup: CDR1 SGDLS, CDR2 YYNGEE. The V end was cut by 3 bases, the J end by 1 base, with 15 bases between. This CDR3 is built from 16 residues. CDR3 region: CASSAVAQSGTDTQYF. The CDR3 coding sequence is TGTGCCAGCAGCGCCGTAGCTCAATCAGGCACAGATACGCAGTATTTT.

Note on this clone: This sample also contains other DNA sequences that code for the same CDR3. V is TRBV29-1 and J is TRBJ2-3, with 13 bases matching TRBD2. CDR3 length: 15 amino acids. With V trimmed by 3 bases and J by 1 base, 1 base remained unmatched. Germline-derived CDR1 and CDR2 are SQVTM and ANQGSEA. This CDR3 reads CSVEGTSGGTDTQYF. The CDR3 bases are TGCAGCGTTGAGGGGACTAGCGGGGGCACAGATACGCAGTATTTT.

V gene TRBV2 combines with J gene TRBJ2-7; the D gene is possibly TRBD2 (6 bases). The CDR3 runs to 15 residues. The ends were cut back, 7 bases at V and 3 bases at J, with 19 bases in the middle. Per germline, CDR1 SNHLY and CDR2 FYNNEI. DNA for the CDR3: TGTGCCAGCACTCAAGGGGACGGAGGGTTCTACGAGCAGTACTTC. Protein: CASTQGDGGFYEQYF.

CDR3 nucleotide sequence: TGTGCCAGCAGCTCCCATAGCGGGAGCGGAGGGGAGACCCAGTACTTC. Amino acids: CASSSHSGSGGETQYF. The rearrangement joins TRBV7-9 to TRBJ2-5; 9 bases align to TRBD2. CDR1 and CDR2 from the germline V gene are SEHNR and FQNEAQ (reference sequence). The V and J ends lost 4 bases and 5 bases, in that order; junction bases with no gene match: 11. The CDR3 is made up of 16 amino acids.

This sequence joins TRBV2 and TRBJ2-5; D call uncertain. Per germline, CDR1 SNHLY and CDR2 FYNNEI. This CDR3 comprises 14 residues. Trimming cost V 1 base and J 5 bases, with 11 bases left between them. The chain's CDR3 is CASSEVPLWETQYF. As DNA, the CDR3 is TGTGCCAGCAGTGAAGTACCCCTATGGGAGACCCAGTACTTC. The full variable domain, completed using reference TRBV2 and TRBJ2-5, is EPEVTQTPSHQVTQMGQEVILRCVPISNHLYFYWYRQILGQKVEFLVSFYNNEISEKSEIFDDQFSVERPDGSNFTLKIRSTKLEDSAMYFCASSEVPLWETQYFGPGTRLLVL.

The CDR3 reads CASRGASSYNEQFF. CDR3 bases: TGTGCCAGCAGGGGAGCAAGCTCCTACAATGAGCAGTTCTTC. The rearrangement links TRBV6-6 to TRBJ2-1; D may be TRBD2 (5 bases). Trimming cost V 6 bases and J 0 bases, with 9 bases left between them. The CDR3 extends over 14 amino acids. The germline gives CDR1 MNHNY, CDR2 SVGAGI (reference sequence).

Remarks on this clone: Other DNA sequences in the same sample also yield this CDR3. The rearrangement uses TRBV29-1 and TRBJ2-1, with D unclear. Trimming stripped 4 bases from V and 7 bases from J, with 5 bases between. CDR3 length equals 10 residues. Looked up from germline, CDR1 is SQVTM and CDR2 is ANQGSEA. In DNA, the CDR3 is TGCAGCGTTGCCCTAAATGAGCAGTTCTTC. Amino acid sequence: CSVALNEQFF.

The CDR3 here is CASRTGFVNTEAFF. The CDR3 nucleotides read TGTGCCAGCAGAACAGGGTTCGTGAACACTGAAGCTTTCTTT. The chain is built from TRBV6-5 and TRBJ1-1, with D possibly being TRBD1 (6 bases). The CDR3 runs 14 residues. V lost 6 bases and J 0 bases, leaving 11 bases between the germline ends. Germline CDR1 MNHEY, CDR2 SVGAGI.

This rearrangement joins TRBV12-5 to TRBJ2-1; 11 positions match TRBD2. Germline CDR1 reads LGHNT; CDR2 reads FRNRAP. Trimming took 2 bases from V and 0 from J; bases not matched to a gene: 6. The CDR3 sequence is 18 residues long. For the CDR3, the DNA is TGTGCTAGTGGTTTGTCGACTAGCGGGGACAGCTCCTACAATGAGCAGTTCTTC. Residues: CASGLSTSGDSSYNEQFF.

V is TRBV19 and J is TRBJ1-5; the D is unclear. This CDR3 comprises 15 residues. The ends were cut back, 3 bases at V and 2 bases at J, with 11 bases in the middle. The V gene's germline CDR1 is LNHDA and CDR2 SQIVND (reference sequence). The CDR3 here is CASSIQNSGNQPQHF. In nucleotides, the CDR3 is TGTGCCAGTAGTATTCAGAATTCCGGCAATCAGCCCCAGCATTTT.